This T cell receptor beta chain is from a study of T cells after yellow fever vaccination. Overall study: It was SMART-Seq v4 Ultra Low Input that prepared the fractions with low cell numbers. Notes on the study in general: Only a small proportion of the clonotypes turned up in both the CD4 and the CD8 compartments, likely arising from convergent recombination. Reappearing after the booster were most of the clones from primary vaccination (around 95% CD4, approximately 89% CD8).

CDR3 length equals 15 residues. CDR1 is MNHEY, CDR2 SVGEGT, per germline. Trimming stripped 5 bases from V and 8 bases from J, with 19 bases between. This clonotype was seen more than once but under ten times. The antigen is undetermined. 5'RACE template switching added a universal primer site and UMIs to TCR cDNA. TCRdb analysed the 5' RACE reads with MiXCR anew, one entry per CDR3 protein. The table records about 340,000 distinct CDR3 sequences, roughly an eighth of them present only once. This rearrangement joins TRBV6-2 or TRBV6-3 to TRBJ1-5; D is ambiguous. This sequence was found in a man younger than 35 who received the YFV17D yellow fever vaccine. Here the sequenced sample was CD4+ T cells sorted from PBMCs, taken 15 days after the yellow fever booster vaccination. The CDR3 nucleotides are TGTGCCAGCAGTCCTCCGAGGCCCTCCCCTAAGCCCCAGCATTTT. It yields the protein CASSPPRPSPKPQHF.